The rows below give T cell receptor beta chains drawn from one sample of a study of cytomegalovirus exposure and HLA in healthy donors. TCRdb keeps only in-frame clones here, not all; method: immunoSEQ multiplex PCR. The sample comprises approximately 51,000 clones, 65% to 80% of which are singletons, and 6.3% rests with the top ten. Sequencing used PBMCs. These receptor sequences come from a man aged 25 to 45 in good health and CMV-seronegative. CDR3s include the opening cysteine and the closing phenylalanine or tryptophan. D genes are given only for firm matches. Clone size is given for some rows only: seen once, a few or many times, or a class if the clone is expanded.

V: TRBV6-1; J: TRBJ2-2; D: -; length: 14; size: -; DNA: TGTGCCAGCAGTGAAATACGGAGCACCGGGGAGCTGTTTTTT; CDR3: CASSEIRSTGELFF
V: TRBV23-1; J: TRBJ2-6; D: TRBD1; length: 17; size: -; DNA: TGCGCCAGCAGTCAATCCAGGACAGGGTCCGGGGCCAACGTCCTGACTTTC; CDR3: CASSQSRTGSGANVLTF
V: TRBV6-1; J: TRBJ2-7; D: -; length: 14; size: -; DNA: TGTGCCAGCAGTGAATTCCAGGGTTACTACGAGCAGTACTTC; CDR3: CASSEFQGYYEQYF
V: TRBV30; J: TRBJ1-1; D: TRBD1; length: 14; size: -; DNA: TGTGCCTGGATTAAGAACAGGGGGAACACTGAAGCTTTCTTT; CDR3: CAWIKNRGNTEAFF
V: TRBV9; J: TRBJ2-7; D: TRBD1; length: 16; size: -; DNA: TGTGCCAGCAGCGTAGTATCGGGACAGGGGGCCAACGAGCAGTACTTC; CDR3: CASSVVSGQGANEQYF
V: TRBV27; J: TRBJ1-4; D: TRBD1; length: 18; size: -; DNA: TGTGCCAGCACGCAGACAGGGGGGGGGTTAGAAACTAATGAAAAACTGTTTTTT; CDR3: CASTQTGGGLETNEKLFF
V: TRBV6-4; J: TRBJ2-7; D: -; length: 14; size: -; DNA: TGTGCCAGCAGTGACGGCGTAGCGTCCTACGAGCAGTACTTC; CDR3: CASSDGVASYEQYF
V: TRBV6-5; J: TRBJ1-5; D: TRBD1; length: 15; size: few; DNA: TGTGCCAGCAGAATGACAGGGGTGGGCAATCAGCCCCAGCATTTT; CDR3: CASRMTGVGNQPQHF
V: TRBV21-1; J: TRBJ2-7; D: -; length: 19; size: few; DNA: TGTGCCAGCAGCATGACTAGCGGGAGGAGATGGCATACCTTCTACGAGCAGTACTTC; CDR3: CASSMTSGRRWHTFYEQYF
V: TRBV6-5; J: TRBJ1-1; D: -; length: 14; size: few; DNA: TGTGCCAGCAGGGAGGGACCGACGAACACTGAAGCTTTCTTT; CDR3: CASREGPTNTEAFF
V: TRBV9; J: TRBJ1-5; D: TRBD1; length: 14; size: -; DNA: TGTGCCAGCAGCGTAGGACAGGGTGGACAGCCCCAGCATTTT; CDR3: CASSVGQGGQPQHF
V: TRBV5-4; J: TRBJ1-2; D: -; length: 15; size: -; DNA: TGTGCCAGCAGCTTACGCGGGGAGGGATTCGATGGCTACACCTTC; CDR3: CASSLRGEGFDGYTF